This entry concerns a single TCR beta chain. The clone's antigen remains unknown. No base qualities exist here, and no much larger clone lies one base off it. This sample is part of a study of blood T cell repertoires in COVID-19 (TCRdb year 2020). For context, the study as a whole: Samples from collaborators originated in the United States, Italy and Spain and spanned both the acute and convalescent phases of COVID-19. The prospective study material was composed of cDNA or gDNA derived from T cells, B-cell-depleted T cells, or PBMCs. The dataset comprised deeply sampled blood TCRbeta repertoires from subjects exposed to, actively infected with, or recovered from COVID-19. A freely available public database, intended as a resource for researchers studying the immune response to SARS-CoV-2, is where the repertoires were released. Samples were obtained from the ongoing ImmuneRACE study (first 160 participants) and from 1,200 or so subjects provided by 6 global collaborators. The sample metadata nearly always contained a de-identified subject ID, COVID-19 status, age in years and sex. Where available, HLA class I and class II types were taken from metadata supplied by the sample provider and were not determined by assay-based typing. The research as a whole found: How much clinical and demographic metadata was included differed by source and by participant, and the metadata was provided uncurated.

Inclusive of the bounding cysteine and phenylalanine, the CDR3 is 14 residues long. The DNA shown is the 42-base CDR3, in frame from base 1. The germline V gene (reference sequence) gives CDR1 as LNHDA and CDR2 as SQIVND. A distance of 6 bases separates the germline ends of V and J, which lose 1 base and 2 bases respectively. Participants in the prospective study were aged 18 to 89 years, lived in under 30 United States geographic areas, and enrolled through a virtual design. Cohort assignment in the prospective study relied on participant-reported clinical history from a screening survey and a study questionnaire. For ImmuneRACE Cohort 3, a participant was defined as recovered based on two consecutive negative NP/OP PCR tests, clearance by a healthcare professional, or resolution of symptoms. In the prospective study, mobile phlebotomists collected whole blood, serum and a nasopharyngeal or oropharyngeal swab from each participant. Prospective study participants could optionally give additional blood draws and questionnaires over an approximately two-month period. Before DNA extraction, blood samples from the prospective study were shipped at room temperature or frozen.

TCRbeta CDR3 regions were amplified from genomic DNA by means of the immunoSEQ Assay, a bias-controlled multiplex PCR. As for how the authors treated the data: The number of nucleated cells in each sample was estimated by amplification of reference gene primers within the assay. Sequence reads were collapsed and filtered to measure the absolute abundance of every unique TCRbeta CDR3 rearrangement. For each sample, productive Simpson clonality was calculated as the square root of Simpson's diversity index over productive rearrangements. The clones in this table, taken by TCRdb from immuneACCESS, are in-frame only. Not every clone is retained; where verified, under half of the shortfall comes from an unresolved V gene, and the cause of the rest is unknown. V and J calls plus clone size are reproduced from that table; the DNA served to infer D and trimming. The sample table shows roughly 380,000 clones, and 87% are seen once. The top ten constitute about 2.7% of the sample.

Sequenced input: PBMCs or T cells enriched from blood (not recorded which). The receptor was isolated from a woman in her twenties or thirties who had recovered from COVID-19. Rearrangement joined TRBV19 to TRBJ2-1; there is no confident call for the D gene. For the CDR3, the sequence is CASSIVEAYNEQFF. The sequenced DNA is TGTGCCAGTAGTATAGTAGAGGCCTACAATGAGCAGTTCTTC.